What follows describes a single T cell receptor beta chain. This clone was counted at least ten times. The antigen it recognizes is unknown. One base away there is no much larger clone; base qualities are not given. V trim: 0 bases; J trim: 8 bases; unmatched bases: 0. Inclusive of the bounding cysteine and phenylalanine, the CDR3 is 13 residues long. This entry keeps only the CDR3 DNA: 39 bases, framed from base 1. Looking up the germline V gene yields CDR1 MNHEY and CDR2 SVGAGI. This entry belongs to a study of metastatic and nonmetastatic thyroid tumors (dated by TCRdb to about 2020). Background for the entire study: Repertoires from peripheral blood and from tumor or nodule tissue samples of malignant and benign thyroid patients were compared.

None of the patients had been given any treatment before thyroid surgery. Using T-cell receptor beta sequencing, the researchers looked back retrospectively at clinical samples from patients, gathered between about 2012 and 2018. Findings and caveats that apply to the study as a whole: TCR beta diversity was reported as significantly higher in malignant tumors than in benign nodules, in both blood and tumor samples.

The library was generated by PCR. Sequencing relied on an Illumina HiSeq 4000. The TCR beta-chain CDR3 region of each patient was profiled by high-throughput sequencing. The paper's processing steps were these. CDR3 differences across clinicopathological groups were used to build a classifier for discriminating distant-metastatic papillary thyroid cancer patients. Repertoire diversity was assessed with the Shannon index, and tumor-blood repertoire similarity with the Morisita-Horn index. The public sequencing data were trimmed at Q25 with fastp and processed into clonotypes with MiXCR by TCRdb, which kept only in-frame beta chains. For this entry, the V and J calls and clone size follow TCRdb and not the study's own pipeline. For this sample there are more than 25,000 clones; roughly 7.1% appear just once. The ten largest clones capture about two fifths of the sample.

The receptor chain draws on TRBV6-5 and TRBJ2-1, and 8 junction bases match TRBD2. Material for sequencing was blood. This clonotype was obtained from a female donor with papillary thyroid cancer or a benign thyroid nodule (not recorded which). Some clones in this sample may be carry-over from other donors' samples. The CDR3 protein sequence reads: CASSYSTSDEQFF. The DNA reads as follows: TGTGCCAGCAGTTACTCGACTAGCGATGAGCAGTTCTTC.